The 13 T cell receptor beta chains in this list originate from one sample, sequenced in a study of T cells in Graves' hyperthyroidism and ophthalmopathy. There were TCR beta CDR3 regions amplified from RNA transcripts. First-round RT-PCR of the TCR CDR3 relied on the HTBI primer set. TCRdb reanalysed the multiplex PCR reads using MiXCR and keeps one entry per CDR3 protein. The table shows 450,000 to 650,000 distinct CDR3 sequences, with 15% to 20% occurring only once. Specimen: blood. Every receptor here comes from a woman under 30 with Graves' ophthalmopathy.

This clonotype occurred a few times. The genes are TRBV7-8 and TRBJ2-5, with 11 positions matching TRBD1. V lost 5 bases and J lost 10; bases outside the gene matches: 6. The CDR3 has 13 residues. CDR1 and CDR2 (germline): SGHVS, FQNEAQ. CDR3 sequence: CASSPGTGGIQYF. The CDR3 DNA reads TGTGCCAGCAGCCCCGGGACAGGGGGGATCCAGTACTTC.

The chain links TRBV3-1 to TRBJ1-1; D call uncertain. The V gene's germline CDR1 is LGHDT and CDR2 YNNKEL (reference sequence). V gave up 4 bases and J gave up 5 bases, with 14 bases separating them. This CDR3 has 14 amino acids. In DNA, the CDR3 is TGTGCCAGCAGCCTAACCCTTAGGTATACTGAAGCTTTCTTT. Translated, it gives CASSLTLRYTEAFF.

This clonotype was counted ten times or more. The chain recombines TRBV28 with TRBJ2-2, with 9 bases aligning to TRBD1. CDR3 length: 17 residues. The V and J ends lost 0 bases and 7 bases, in that order; junction bases with no gene match: 9. Germline V gene lookup returns CDR1 MDHEN and CDR2 SYDVKM. The CDR3 here is CASSLWWTGEEGGELFF. The CDR3 bases are TGTGCCAGCAGTTTATGGTGGACAGGGGAGGAGGGCGGGGAGCTGTTTTTT. The whole variable domain, remainder taken from reference TRBV28 and TRBJ2-2, is DVKVTQSSRYLVKRTGEKVFLECVQDMDHENMFWYRQDPGLGLRLIYFSYDVKMKEKGDIPEGYSVSREKKERFSLILESASTNQTSMYLCASSLWWTGEEGGELFFGEGSRLTVL.

This clonotype has ten or more counts. The chain carries TRBV3-1 and TRBJ1-4; D call uncertain. Germline V gene lookup returns CDR1 LGHDT and CDR2 YNNKEL (reference sequence). V lost 0 bases and J 3 bases, leaving 11 bases between the germline ends. The CDR3 length is 16 residues. CDR3 region: CASSQDSQVANEKLFF. In DNA form, the CDR3 reads TGTGCCAGCAGCCAAGATTCGCAGGTGGCTAATGAAAAACTGTTTTTT.

The chain is built from TRBV28 and TRBJ1-2; TRBD1 matches 8 bases. Germline values: CDR1 MDHEN, CDR2 SYDVKM. The V gene end was trimmed by 6 bases and the J gene end by 3 bases; junction bases not matched to a gene: 3. The CDR3 spans 13 residues. DNA for the CDR3: TGTGCCAGCAGATTGACAGGGGACTATGGCTACACCTTC. It is translated as CASRLTGDYGYTF.

V gene TRBV30 combines with J gene TRBJ1-3; 7 positions agree with TRBD1. Per the germline V gene, CDR1 is GTSNPN and CDR2 is SVGIG (reference sequence). Germline trimming cut 6 bases from V and 0 bases from J; bases unmatched to any gene: 8. The CDR3 length is 15 residues. CDR3 DNA: TGTGCCTGCACCAGGGGGTCCTCCTCTGGAAACACCATATATTTT. Its protein product is CACTRGSSSGNTIYF.

This clonotype occurred many times. The chain carries TRBV12-3 or TRBV12-4 and TRBJ1-2; TRBD1 matches 9 bases. The CDR3 is 14 residues long. With V trimmed by 7 bases and J by 8 bases, 11 bases remained unmatched. For the CDR3, the DNA is TGTGCCAGCACCACCTACCGGGACAGGGAAGGCTACACCTTC. Residues: CASTTYRDREGYTF.

At least ten counts were recorded for this clonotype. The chain couples TRBV7-4 to TRBJ2-2, with TRBD2 matching over 13 bases. Germline CDR1 and CDR2: SGHVT and SQSDAQ. The CDR3 extends over 19 amino acids. The V gene end was trimmed by 4 bases and the J gene end by 4 bases; junction bases not matched to a gene: 12. CDR3 sequence reads: CASSSLYPGLAGRTGELFF. The DNA of the CDR3 is TGTGCCAGCAGCTCGTTATACCCGGGACTAGCGGGGCGCACCGGGGAGCTGTTTTTT.

This clonotype was detected ten times or more. The J gene is TRBJ1-2, the V gene TRBV12-3 or TRBV12-4, with TRBD1 matching over 7 bases. Trimming cost V 1 base and J 6 bases; bases outside gene matches: 5. The CDR3 totals 14 residues. In DNA, the CDR3 is TGTGCCAGCAGTTTAGAGACAGGGTTCCATGGCTACACCTTC. It codes for CASSLETGFHGYTF.

The table lists this clonotype with many counts. J is TRBJ1-2 and V is TRBV2; perhaps TRBD1 as D (5 bases). Trimming cost V 0 bases and J 6 bases, with 14 bases left between them. The CDR3 has 15 residues. The germline gives CDR1 SNHLY, CDR2 FYNNEI. CDR3 DNA: TGTGCCAGCAGTGAAGCAGCGGGGGGGTTAAATGGCTACACCTTC. The encoded protein is CASSEAAGGLNGYTF.

There are a few counts of this clonotype. The chain carries TRBV14 and TRBJ2-7; D could derive from TRBD1 or TRBD2 (5 bases each). V dropped 0 bases and J dropped 5 bases, with 11 bases sitting between them. This CDR3 contains 14 residues. CDR1 and CDR2 (germline): SGHDN, FVKESK. CDR3 residues: CASSQDREWDEQYF. DNA of the CDR3: TGTGCCAGCAGCCAAGACAGGGAGTGGGACGAGCAGTACTTC.

In this sample, this clonotype turned up many times. The chain has TRBV7-2 and TRBJ1-2; TRBD1 matches at 9 bases. V shed 5 bases, J shed 8 bases, and the junction held 9 bases outside the gene matches. This CDR3 has 14 amino acids. Germline V gene data show CDR1 as SGHTA and CDR2 as FQGNSA. The CDR3 here is CASSQPGTGKGYTF. The CDR3 coding sequence is TGTGCCAGCAGCCAACCCGGGACAGGGAAAGGCTACACCTTC.

This chain connects TRBV4-2 to TRBJ2-7; tentatively, D is TRBD2 (6 bases). The V end lost 1 base, the J end lost 3 bases, and 10 bases lay between the germline ends. CDR3 length equals 14 residues. Germline-derived CDR1 and CDR2 are LGHNA and YNFKEQ. The CDR3, as DNA: TGTGCCAGCAGCCAAGCGTGGGAGGACTACGAGCAGTACTTC. Residues: CASSQAWEDYEQYF.